The clone carrying this TCR beta chain was detected only a few times. Its antigen is not identified. This entry is derived from a study of naive and memory T cell subsets. General study findings and limits: Expression changes during T cell differentiation may affect RNA-based TCR counts.

Both TRBC1 and TRBC2 were covered by a beta constant-region primer of two equimolar oligonucleotides. Nested alpha and beta constant-region primers with the SP2 primer drove four PCR rounds on ligated cDNA. TCRdb called the UMI-ligation and nested PCR reads again in MiXCR, with one record for every CDR3 protein. The sample yields 95,000 to 150,000 distinct CDR3 sequences, roughly 32% seen once. Per germline, CDR1 LGHDT and CDR2 YNNKEL (reference sequence). V was clipped by 1 base and J by 4 bases, with 14 bases between them. The CDR3 covers 15 residues. Four subsets defined by CD45RA and CD27 were sorted after CD3, CD4, CD8 and live/dead staining.

The chain links TRBV3-1 to TRBJ2-7, with TRBD1 as a possible D gene (6 bases). The sample was central memory CD4+ T cells from blood. This TCR came from a human donor in good health. The CDR3 reads CASSQGGYRAYEQYF. The CDR3 DNA sequence: TGTGCCAGCAGCCAAGGCGGATACAGGGCGTACGAGCAGTACTTC.